This T cell receptor (beta chain) derives from a study of response to subunit inactivated influenza vaccine (dated by TCRdb to 2017 to 2018). Describing the broader study: To follow how T cells responded to a trivalent subunit inactivated influenza vaccine, the researchers relied on deep quantitative profiling of the T cell receptor repertoire.

Library preparation used RT-PCR. Instrument used: Illumina HiSeq 2500. TCRdb cleaned the public reads at Q25 with fastp, built clones with MiXCR and kept in-frame beta chains. CDR3 protein duplicates are merged, each entry listing the most common genes and DNA. Present in this sample are roughly 650,000 distinct CDR3 sequences, less than 20% of which were seen just once. In total, the top ten clones hold 9.5% to 13% of the sample. Beyond this particular receptor, the publication reports: According to the authors, only a limited number of new T cells may be recruited by each seasonal influenza vaccination.

This clonotype has just a few counts. Its target antigen remains unknown. Base qualities were left out, and no much larger clone turns up one base away. The sample consisted of PBMCs from blood, taken less than 13 days after vaccination. This TCR derives from a man aged 50 to 60 who received an inactivated influenza vaccine. Donor details come from another sample of the same person, matched by shared clones.

The DNA is TGCGCCAGCAGCTTGGTTACGGGCCGGAACACTGAAGCTTTCTTT. Translated, it reads CASSLVTGRNTEAFF. The V gene is TRBV5-1 and the J gene is TRBJ1-1, with the D gene uncertain. From the cysteine through the phenylalanine, the CDR3 covers 15 amino acids. Only CDR3 DNA is held: 45 bases, read in frame from base 1. The germline ends are 10 bases apart after V is trimmed by 0 bases and J by 1 base. Taken from the germline V gene, the CDR1 and CDR2 loops are SGHRS and YFSETQ.